Listed below are T cell receptor beta chains from one sample, sequenced in a study of blood T cell repertoires in COVID-19. The assay was immunoSEQ multiplex PCR, and TCRdb's table has in-frame clones only and misses some. This table has approximately 110,000 clones, about three quarters appearing once. The sample comprised peripheral blood. The origin of the receptors is a human donor with acute or convalescent COVID-19. The donor label of this sample is uncertain. Each CDR3 is given with its conserved first and last residue. The D gene is left open where the match is weak. Part of the rows lack a size; the others show once, few, many or a class for expanded clones.

- TRBJ2-6 TRBV7-8 18 few TGTGCCAGCAGCTTCCACGGAGGAGAAAACTCTGGGGCCAACGTCCTGACTTTC CASSFHGGENSGANVLTF
- TRBJ2-1 TRBV7-9 15 - TGTGCCAGCAGCTTAGACGTGACAGTGTCTAATGAGCAGTTCTTC CASSLDVTVSNEQFF
TRBD1 TRBJ1-1 TRBV28 13 medium-sized TGTGCCAGCGGTAGGGACAGGGTTACTGAAGCTTTCTTT CASGRDRVTEAFF
- TRBJ2-7 TRBV29-1 13 medium-sized TGCAGCGTTGCTCTAGTCGTCCTTGGCGAGCAGTACTTC CSVALVVLGEQYF
- TRBJ1-5 TRBV28 12 - TGTGCCAGCAGATCGCAGAATCAGCCCCAGCATTTT CASRSQNQPQHF
TRBD1 TRBJ1-3 TRBV7-9 18 - TGTGCCAGCAGCTTAGACAGGGAGCAGGGGGCTCGGGGAAACACCATATATTTT CASSLDREQGARGNTIYF
TRBD1 TRBJ1-6 TRBV7-9 12 - TGTGCCAGCAGCCGGGACAGCTCTTTTACCCACTTT CASSRDSSFTHF
TRBD1 TRBJ2-7 TRBV30 13 - TGTGCCTGGAGTGTACTACAGGGGGGCGAGCAGTACTTC CAWSVLQGGEQYF
- TRBJ1-5 TRBV6-1 16 - TGTGCCAGCAGTGAACCGGGATTCTATAGCAATCAGCCCCAGCATTTT CASSEPGFYSNQPQHF
- TRBJ1-4 TRBV29-1 13 few TGCAGCATATGGTCCTCCGGCGGCGAAAAACTGTTTTTT CSIWSSGGEKLFF
- TRBJ2-3 TRBV30 13 - TGTGCCTGGACAGGGGCCCCCACAGATACGCAGTATTTT CAWTGAPTDTQYF
TRBD2 TRBJ2-3 TRBV19 18 few TGTGCCAGTAAATTGGGACTAGCGGGGGCCTCTAGCACAGATACGCAGTATTTT CASKLGLAGASSTDTQYF
TRBD1 TRBJ2-1 TRBV7-2 15 - TGTGCCAGCAGCTTGGACAGGGGGTTCTACAATGAGCAGTTCTTC CASSLDRGFYNEQFF
- TRBJ1-3 TRBV29-1 14 - TGCAGCGTTTGGGGCTCTCTCTCTGGAAACACCATATATTTT CSVWGSLSGNTIYF
- TRBJ1-1 TRBV5-1 14 - TGCGCCAGCAGCACTCAGGGGATGAGGACTGAAGCTTTCTTT CASSTQGMRTEAFF
- TRBJ2-5 TRBV19 13 - TGTGCCAGTAGACGACAGTACCAAGAGACCCAGTACTTC CASRRQYQETQYF
TRBD2 TRBJ2-7 TRBV3-1/TRBV3-2 15 - TGTGCCAGCAGCCAAGTGCGGGGGGGAATCTACGAGCAGTACTTC CASSQVRGGIYEQYF
- TRBJ1-5 TRBV27 13 - TGTGCCAGCAGTCTACAGGGTTCCCAGCCCCAGCATTTT CASSLQGSQPQHF
TRBD2 TRBJ2-1 TRBV5-1 15 - TGCGCCAGCAGCCAGATGGCTAGCGGCTACAATGAGCAGTTCTTC CASSQMASGYNEQFF
- TRBJ1-6 TRBV3-1/TRBV3-2 15 - TGTGCCAGCAGCCGGGGAGACAGCGGGCATTCACCCCTCCACTTT CASSRGDSGHSPLHF